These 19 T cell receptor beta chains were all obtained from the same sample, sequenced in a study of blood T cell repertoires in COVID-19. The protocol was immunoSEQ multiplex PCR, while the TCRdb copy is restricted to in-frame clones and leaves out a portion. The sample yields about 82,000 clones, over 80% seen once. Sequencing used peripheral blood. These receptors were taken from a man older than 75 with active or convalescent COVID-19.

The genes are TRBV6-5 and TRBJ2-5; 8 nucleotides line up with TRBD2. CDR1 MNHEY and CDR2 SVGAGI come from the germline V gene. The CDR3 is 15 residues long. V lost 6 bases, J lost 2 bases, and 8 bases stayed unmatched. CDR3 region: CASSDRGLAQETQYF. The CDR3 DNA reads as TGTGCCAGCAGCGACAGAGGACTAGCACAAGAGACCCAGTACTTC.

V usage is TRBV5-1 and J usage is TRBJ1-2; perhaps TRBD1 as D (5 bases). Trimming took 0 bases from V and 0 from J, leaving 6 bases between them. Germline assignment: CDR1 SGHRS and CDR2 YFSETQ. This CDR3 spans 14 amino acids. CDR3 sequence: CASSLAQANYGYTF. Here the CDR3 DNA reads TGCGCCAGCAGCTTGGCACAGGCTAACTATGGCTACACCTTC.

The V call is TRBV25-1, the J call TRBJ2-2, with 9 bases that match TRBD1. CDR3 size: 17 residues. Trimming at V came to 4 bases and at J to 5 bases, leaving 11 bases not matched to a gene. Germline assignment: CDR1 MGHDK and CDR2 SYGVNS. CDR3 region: CASSAYLGQGLTGELFF. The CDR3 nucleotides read TGTGCCAGCAGTGCTTATTTGGGACAGGGACTAACCGGGGAGCTGTTTTTT.

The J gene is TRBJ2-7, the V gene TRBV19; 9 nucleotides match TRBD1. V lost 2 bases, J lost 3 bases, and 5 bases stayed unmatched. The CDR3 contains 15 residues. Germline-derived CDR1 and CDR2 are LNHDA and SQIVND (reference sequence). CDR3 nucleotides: TGTGCCAGTAGTATACGTTTGGGACAGGGCTACGAGCAGTACGTC. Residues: CASSIRLGQGYEQYV.

Here the CDR3 reads CATSDLAGGPYNEQFF. The CDR3 DNA is TGTGCCACCAGTGATTTAGCGGGAGGGCCGTACAATGAGCAGTTCTTC. This chain connects TRBV24-1 to TRBJ2-1; 10 bases are shared with TRBD2. Germline V gene data show CDR1 as KGHDR and CDR2 as SFDVKD. J was trimmed by 4 bases and V by 1 base; bases with no gene match: 3. This CDR3 comprises 16 residues.

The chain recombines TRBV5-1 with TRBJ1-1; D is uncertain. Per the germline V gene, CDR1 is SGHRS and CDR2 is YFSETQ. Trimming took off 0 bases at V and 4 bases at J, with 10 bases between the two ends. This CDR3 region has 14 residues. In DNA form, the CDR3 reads TGCGCCAGCAGCTTGGACCCCCGGGGCACTGAAGCTTTCTTT. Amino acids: CASSLDPRGTEAFF.

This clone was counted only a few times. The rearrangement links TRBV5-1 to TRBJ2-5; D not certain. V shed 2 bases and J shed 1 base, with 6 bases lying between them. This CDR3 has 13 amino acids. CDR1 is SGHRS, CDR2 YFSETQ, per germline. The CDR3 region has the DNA TGCGCCAGCAGCTTTGTCAGCCAAGAGACCCAGTACTTC. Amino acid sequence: CASSFVSQETQYF.

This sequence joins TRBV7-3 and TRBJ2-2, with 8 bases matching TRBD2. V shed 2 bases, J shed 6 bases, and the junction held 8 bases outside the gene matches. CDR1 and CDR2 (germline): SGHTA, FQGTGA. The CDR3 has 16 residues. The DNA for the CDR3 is TGTGCCAGCAGCTTAGGGTGGAGTAGCGGGGCCGGGGAGCTGTTTTTT. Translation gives CASSLGWSSGAGELFF. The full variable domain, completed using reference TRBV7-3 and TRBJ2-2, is GAGVSQTPSNKVTEKGKYVELRCDPISGHTALYWYRQSLGQGPEFLIYFQGTGAADDSGLPNDRFFAVRPEGSVSTLKIQRTERGDSAVYLCASSLGWSSGAGELFFGEGSRLTVL.

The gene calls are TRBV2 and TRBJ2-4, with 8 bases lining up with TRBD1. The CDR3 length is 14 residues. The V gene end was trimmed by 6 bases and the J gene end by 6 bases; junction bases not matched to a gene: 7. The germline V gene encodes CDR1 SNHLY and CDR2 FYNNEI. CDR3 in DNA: TGTGCCAGCAGGTCGACAGGGGATGGAAACATTCAGTACTTC. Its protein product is CASRSTGDGNIQYF.

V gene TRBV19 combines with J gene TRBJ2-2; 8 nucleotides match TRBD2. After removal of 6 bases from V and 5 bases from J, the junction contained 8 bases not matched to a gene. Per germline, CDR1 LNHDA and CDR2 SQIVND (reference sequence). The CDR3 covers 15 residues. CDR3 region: CASSRGGPETGELFF. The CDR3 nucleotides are TGTGCCAGTAGCCGGGGGGGGCCGGAAACCGGGGAGCTGTTTTTT.

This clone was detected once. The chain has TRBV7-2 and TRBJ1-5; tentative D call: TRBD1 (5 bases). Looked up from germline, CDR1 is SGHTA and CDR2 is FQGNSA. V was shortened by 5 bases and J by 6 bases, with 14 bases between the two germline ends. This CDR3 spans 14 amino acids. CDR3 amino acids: CASSESGSIQPQHF. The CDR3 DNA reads TGTGCCAGCAGCGAGTCAGGGTCTATTCAGCCCCAGCATTTT.

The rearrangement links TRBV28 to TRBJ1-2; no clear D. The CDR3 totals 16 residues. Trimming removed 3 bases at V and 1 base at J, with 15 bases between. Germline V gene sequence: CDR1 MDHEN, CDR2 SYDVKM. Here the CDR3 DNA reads TGTGCCAGCAGTTTTGAAGCAGAGACTCTTAACTATGGCTACACCTTC. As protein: CASSFEAETLNYGYTF.

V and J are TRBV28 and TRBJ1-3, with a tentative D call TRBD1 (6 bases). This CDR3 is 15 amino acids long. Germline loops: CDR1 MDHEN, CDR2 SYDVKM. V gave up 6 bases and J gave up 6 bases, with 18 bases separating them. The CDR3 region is CASSMGGAYENTIYF. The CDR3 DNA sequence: TGTGCCAGCAGCATGGGGGGGGCTTACGAAAACACCATATATTTT. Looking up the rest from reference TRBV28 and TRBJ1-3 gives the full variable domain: DVKVTQSSRYLVKRTGEKVFLECVQDMDHENMFWYRQDPGLGLRLIYFSYDVKMKEKGDIPEGYSVSREKKERFSLILESASTNQTSMYLCASSMGGAYENTIYFGEGSWLTVV.

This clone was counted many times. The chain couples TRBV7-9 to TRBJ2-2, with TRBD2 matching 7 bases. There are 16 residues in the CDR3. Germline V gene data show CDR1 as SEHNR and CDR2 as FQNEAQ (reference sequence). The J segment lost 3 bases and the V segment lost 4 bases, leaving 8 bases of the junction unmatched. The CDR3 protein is CASSSSSGFYTGELFF. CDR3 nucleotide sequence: TGTGCCAGCAGCTCCTCTAGCGGCTTTTACACCGGGGAGCTGTTTTTT.

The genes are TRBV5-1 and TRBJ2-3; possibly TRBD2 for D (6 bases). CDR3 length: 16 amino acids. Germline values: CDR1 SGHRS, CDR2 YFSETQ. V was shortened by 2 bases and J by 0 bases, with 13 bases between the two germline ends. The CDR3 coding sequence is TGCGCCAGCAGCTTAGTTGCGGGACCTAGCACAGATACGCAGTATTTT. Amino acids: CASSLVAGPSTDTQYF. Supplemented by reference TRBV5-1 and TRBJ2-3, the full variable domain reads KAGVTQTPRYLIKTRGQQVTLSCSPISGHRSVSWYQQTPGQGLQFLFEYFSETQRNKGNFPGRFSGRQFSNSRSEMNVSTLELGDSALYLCASSLVAGPSTDTQYFGPGTRLTVL.

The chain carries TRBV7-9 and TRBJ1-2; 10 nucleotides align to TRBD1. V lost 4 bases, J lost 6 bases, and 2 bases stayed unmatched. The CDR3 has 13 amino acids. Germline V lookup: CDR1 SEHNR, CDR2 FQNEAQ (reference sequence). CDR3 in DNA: TGTGCCAGCAGCTCGGGACAGGGGAATGGCTACACCTTC. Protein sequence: CASSSGQGNGYTF.

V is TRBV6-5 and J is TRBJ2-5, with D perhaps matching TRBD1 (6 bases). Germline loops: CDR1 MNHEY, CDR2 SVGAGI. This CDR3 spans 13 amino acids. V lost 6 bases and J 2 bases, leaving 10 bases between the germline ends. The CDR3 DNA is TGTGCCAGCAGCCCCGGACAGCAAGAGACCCAGTACTTC. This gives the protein CASSPGQQETQYF.

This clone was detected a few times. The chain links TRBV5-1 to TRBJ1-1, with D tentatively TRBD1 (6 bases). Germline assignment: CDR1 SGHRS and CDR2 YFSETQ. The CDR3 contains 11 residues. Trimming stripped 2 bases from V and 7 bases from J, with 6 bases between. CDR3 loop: CASSLGGEAFF. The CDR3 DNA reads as TGCGCCAGCAGCTTAGGGGGTGAAGCTTTCTTT. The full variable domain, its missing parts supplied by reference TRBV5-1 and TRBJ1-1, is KAGVTQTPRYLIKTRGQQVTLSCSPISGHRSVSWYQQTPGQGLQFLFEYFSETQRNKGNFPGRFSGRQFSNSRSEMNVSTLELGDSALYLCASSLGGEAFFGQGTRLTVV.

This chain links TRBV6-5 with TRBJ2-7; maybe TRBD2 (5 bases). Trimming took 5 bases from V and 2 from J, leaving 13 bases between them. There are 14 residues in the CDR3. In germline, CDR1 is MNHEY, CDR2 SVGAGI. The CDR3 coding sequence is TGTGCCAGCAGTAACGAGGGTCTACCCTACGAGCAGTACGTC. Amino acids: CASSNEGLPYEQYV.